This is a list of T cell receptor beta chains from one sample in a study of cytomegalovirus exposure and HLA in healthy donors. Measured with immunoSEQ multiplex PCR; TCRdb has only the in-frame clones, and not every one. The profile shows about 57,000 clones, roughly 90% of them singletons. The specimen was PBMCs. The origin of the receptors is a woman between 18 and 29 years old in good health and CMV-seronegative. Both conserved end residues are trimmed from each CDR3. The order of the fields is CDR3 protein, J gene, V gene.

CDR3 protein: ASSPREGNTEAF
J gene: TRBJ1-1
V gene: TRBV18

CDR3 protein: ASSSRGAGANVLT
J gene: TRBJ2-6
V gene: TRBV7-9

CDR3 protein: ASSTTRGPYEQY
J gene: TRBJ2-7
V gene: TRBV19

CDR3 protein: ASKEGRFYEQY
J gene: TRBJ2-7
V gene: TRBV5-1

CDR3 protein: ASSSRGPDTGELF
J gene: TRBJ2-2
V gene: TRBV6-6

CDR3 protein: ASSLFVASRQETQY
J gene: TRBJ2-5
V gene: TRBV5-8

CDR3 protein: AISTGLAGGDEQF
J gene: TRBJ2-1
V gene: TRBV10-3

CDR3 protein: ASSVQGQSTDTQY
J gene: TRBJ2-3
V gene: TRBV2

CDR3 protein: ASSPRLAGSYEQY
J gene: TRBJ2-7
V gene: TRBV5-1

CDR3 protein: ASNPKTEDYGYT
J gene: TRBJ1-2
V gene: TRBV28

CDR3 protein: ASSTLAGEGVEQF
J gene: TRBJ2-1
V gene: TRBV5-1

CDR3 protein: ASSVEYSREVQY
J gene: TRBJ2-7
V gene: TRBV9

CDR3 protein: AISEDRVRPRNEQF
J gene: TRBJ2-1
V gene: TRBV10-3

CDR3 protein: ARTGQGNTIY
J gene: TRBJ1-3
V gene: TRBV2

CDR3 protein: ASSHRTAHQETQY
J gene: TRBJ2-5
V gene: TRBV18

CDR3 protein: ASTRDKNIQY
J gene: TRBJ2-4
V gene: TRBV5-4

CDR3 protein: ASTDWGLAGDTQY
J gene: TRBJ2-3
V gene: TRBV11-2

CDR3 protein: ASSLGLEGDGEETQY
J gene: TRBJ2-5
V gene: TRBV11-3

CDR3 protein: ASSQGRPGVGGYT
J gene: TRBJ1-2
V gene: TRBV4-2

CDR3 protein: ASKGLDRVHEQY
J gene: TRBJ2-7
V gene: TRBV7-2

CDR3 protein: ASSYREGYEQY
J gene: TRBJ2-7
V gene: TRBV6-1

CDR3 protein: ASSPGLDSYEQY
J gene: TRBJ2-7
V gene: TRBV5-1

CDR3 protein: ASTLAGGGNEQF
J gene: TRBJ2-1
V gene: TRBV2

CDR3 protein: ASSPNSGANVLT
J gene: TRBJ2-6
V gene: TRBV18

CDR3 protein: ASSLGLSYEQY
J gene: TRBJ2-7
V gene: TRBV19

CDR3 protein: ASSSGVGNEQF
J gene: TRBJ2-1
V gene: TRBV6-6